Each of the 6 T cell receptor beta chains below was sequenced from the same sample in a study of cytomegalovirus exposure and HLA in healthy donors. PCR was performed using 60 Vbeta and 13 Jbeta primers. Profiling relied on immunoSEQ multiplex PCR, and the TCRdb table lists in-frame clones only, not all of them. The sample lists around 120,000 clones, about three quarters occurring once. The sequenced sample consisted of PBMCs. All receptors derive from a woman aged 40 to 50 in good health and CMV-seropositive.

In this sample, this clone turned up a few times. The rearrangement uses TRBV7-2 and TRBJ1-5, with 8 bases aligning to TRBD1. Germline-derived CDR1 and CDR2 are SGHTA and FQGNSA. There are 15 residues in the CDR3. V trimming: 6 bases; J trimming: 3 bases; junction bases outside the gene matches: 7. CDR3 sequence: CASSQDRAPNQPQHF. CDR3 DNA sequence: TGTGCCAGCAGTCAGGACAGGGCCCCCAATCAGCCCCAGCATTTT.

This clone was recorded only once. The chain carries TRBV6-5 and TRBJ2-7; TRBD1 matches at 7 bases. V lost 5 bases and J lost 2; bases outside the gene matches: 3. This CDR3 has 13 amino acids. Germline CDR1 is MNHEY and CDR2 is SVGAGI. CDR3 residues: CASSPGTAYEQYF. The CDR3 region has the DNA TGTGCCAGCAGTCCCGGGACAGCCTACGAGCAGTACTTC.

V and J are TRBV7-9 and TRBJ2-7, with no clear D. Trimming left V 1 base short and J 7 bases short, with 11 bases between. CDR3 length equals 13 residues. CDR1 and CDR2 (germline): SEHNR, FQNEAQ (reference sequence). The CDR3 DNA is TGTGCCAGCAGCTTAGACTTAACCATAGAGCAGTACTTC. This sequence encodes CASSLDLTIEQYF.

The chain recombines TRBV5-1 with TRBJ1-2, with a weak D call TRBD1 (6 bases). Deletions cut 2 bases from V and 2 bases from J, with 10 bases between. There are 14 residues in the CDR3. Germline loops: CDR1 SGHRS, CDR2 YFSETQ. For the CDR3, the DNA is TGCGCCAGCAGCTTCCAGGGGAGAAACTATGGCTACACCTTC. It codes for CASSFQGRNYGYTF.

The chain carries TRBV7-9 and TRBJ2-2; D call uncertain. Deletions cut 5 bases from V and 8 bases from J, with 12 bases between. CDR1 is SEHNR, CDR2 FQNEAQ, per germline (reference sequence). CDR3 size: 13 residues. The chain's CDR3 is CASSPRVVGELFF. In nucleotides, the CDR3 is TGTGCCAGCAGCCCCCGGGTAGTAGGGGAGCTGTTTTTT.

CDR3 in DNA: TGCGCCAGCAGCCAAGGTGCGGCTAGCGGGATAGCTGAGCAGTTCTTC. It translates to CASSQGAASGIAEQFF. This chain uses TRBV4-1 with TRBJ2-1, with TRBD2 identical over 9 bases. The germline CDR1 and CDR2 sequences are MGHRA and YSYEKL. The J segment lost 9 bases and the V segment lost 1 base, leaving 10 bases of the junction unmatched. There are 16 residues in the CDR3.